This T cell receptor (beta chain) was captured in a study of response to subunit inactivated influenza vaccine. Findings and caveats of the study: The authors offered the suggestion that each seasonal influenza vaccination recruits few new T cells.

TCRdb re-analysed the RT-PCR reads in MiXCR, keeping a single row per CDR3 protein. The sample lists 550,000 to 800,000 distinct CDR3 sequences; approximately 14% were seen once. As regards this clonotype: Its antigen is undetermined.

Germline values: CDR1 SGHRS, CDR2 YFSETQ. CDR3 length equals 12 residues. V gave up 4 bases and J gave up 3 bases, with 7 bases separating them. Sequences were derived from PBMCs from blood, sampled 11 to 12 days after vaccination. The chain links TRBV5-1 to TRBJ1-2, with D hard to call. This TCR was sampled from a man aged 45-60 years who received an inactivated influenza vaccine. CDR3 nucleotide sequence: TGCGCCAGCAGCCAGGAGGACTATGGCTACACCTTC. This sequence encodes CASSQEDYGYTF.